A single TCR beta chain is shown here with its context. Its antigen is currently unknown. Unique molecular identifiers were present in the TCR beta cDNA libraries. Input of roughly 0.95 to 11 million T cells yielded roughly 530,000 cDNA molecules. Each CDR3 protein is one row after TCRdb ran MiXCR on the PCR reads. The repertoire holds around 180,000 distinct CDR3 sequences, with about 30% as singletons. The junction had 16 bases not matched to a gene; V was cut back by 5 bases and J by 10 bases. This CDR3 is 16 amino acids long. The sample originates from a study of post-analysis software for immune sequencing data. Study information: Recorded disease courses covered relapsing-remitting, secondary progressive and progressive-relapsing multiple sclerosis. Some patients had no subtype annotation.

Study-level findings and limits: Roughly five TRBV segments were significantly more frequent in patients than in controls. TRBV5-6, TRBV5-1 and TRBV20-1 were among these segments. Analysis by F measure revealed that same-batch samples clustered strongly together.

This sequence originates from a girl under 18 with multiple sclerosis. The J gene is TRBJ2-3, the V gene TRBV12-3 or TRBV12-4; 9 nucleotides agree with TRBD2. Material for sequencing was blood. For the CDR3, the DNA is TGTGCCAGCAGTCCTCCCCTTTTAGCGGGAGAGGATGCGCAGTATTTT. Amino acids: CASSPPLLAGEDAQYF.